This T cell receptor beta chain came from a study of cytomegalovirus exposure and HLA in healthy donors. Looking at the study overall: In an early release, HLA-typed donors contributed approximately 82 million unique TCR sequences. General study points: Exclusion as indistinguishable affected some V segments, including TRBV6-2 and TRBV6-3. A later analysis by the authors found several of the most significant clusters apparently linked to common viral pathogens.

A word on this clone: Its antigen is unidentified.

Trimming took off 4 bases at V and 2 bases at J, with 24 bases between the two ends. This CDR3 comprises 18 residues. In germline, CDR1 is LNHDA, CDR2 SQIVND (reference sequence). Primers: 60 Vbeta forward and 13 Jbeta reverse. Profiled with immunoSEQ multiplex PCR; TCRdb holds only in-frame clones, not every one. The profile shows some 77,000 clones, 60% to 85% of them singletons. This TCR came from a woman aged 40 to 50 in good health and CMV-seropositive. The chain combines TRBV19 with TRBJ2-7; a possible D gene is TRBD2 (5 bases). Sequencing was performed on PBMCs. The CDR3 nucleotides read TGTGCCAGTAGTACCCACTCCGGGCGGGTCGGGTACGCCTACGAGCAGTACTTC. As protein: CASSTHSGRVGYAYEQYF.